The 27 T cell receptor beta chains given below trace back to one sample, sequenced in a study of beta chain features in type 1 diabetes. These receptors are not linked to any known antigen. What was sequenced were expressed TCRB transcripts, since all of the isolated RNA had been reverse transcribed. The method was immunoSEQ multiplex PCR; TCRdb's version includes in-frame clones alone and lacks a portion of them. The sample lists more than 250,000 clones; 13% to 15% were seen once. Study outcomes and limitations: Type 1 diabetes patients had TCRB CDR3s that were shorter (moderately but significantly so) in all four CD4+ subsets.

The sample comprised naive CD4+ T cells from blood. The receptors originated from a man aged 25-45 years with type 1 diabetes.

This clone was seen a few times. The chain joins TRBV7-9 to TRBJ2-7; D unclear. V was cut by 5 bases and J by 4 bases, with 12 bases left in between. Per the germline V gene, CDR1 is SEHNR and CDR2 is FQNEAQ (reference sequence). The CDR3 sequence is 13 residues long. The CDR3, as DNA: TGTGCCAGCAGCGACGACTGGCGGTACGAGCAGTACTTC. Amino acid sequence: CASSDDWRYEQYF.

This clone was seen a handful of times. The rearrangement joins TRBV7-2 to TRBJ2-2; D possibly corresponds to TRBD1 (5 bases). V lost 2 bases, J lost 6 bases, and 13 bases lay in between. The CDR3 loop spans 15 amino acids. CDR1 and CDR2 from the germline V gene are SGHTA and FQGNSA. The CDR3 here is CASSLNVPRAGELFF. DNA for the CDR3: TGTGCCAGCAGCTTAAATGTCCCCAGGGCCGGGGAGCTGTTTTTT.

The CDR3, as DNA: TGTGCCAGCAGTGAGCACAGGGGCCGGGAGCTGTTTTTT. The encoded protein is CASSEHRGRELFF. This chain connects TRBV6-6 to TRBJ2-2; the match to TRBD1 covers 7 bases. The junction had 6 bases not matched to a gene; V was cut back by 5 bases and J by 9 bases. Per the germline V gene, CDR1 is MNHNY and CDR2 is SVGAGI (reference sequence). This CDR3 is built from 13 residues.

The J gene is TRBJ2-2, the V gene TRBV9; 9 nucleotides line up with TRBD1. This CDR3 has 16 amino acids. Per germline, CDR1 SGDLS and CDR2 YYNGEE. V dropped 0 bases and J dropped 5; count of bases not matched to a gene: 5. CDR3 in DNA: TGTGCCAGCAGCGTAGGCAACAGGGGGCGAACCGGGGAGCTGTTTTTT. Translating it yields CASSVGNRGRTGELFF.

V gene TRBV7-3 combines with J gene TRBJ2-7, with 10 nucleotides matching TRBD2. The CDR3 runs 15 residues. Trimming took 2 bases from V and 3 from J; bases not matched to a gene: 4. The germline gives CDR1 SGHTA, CDR2 FQGTGA. The CDR3 reads CASSLLAGDHYEQYF. CDR3 DNA sequence: TGTGCCAGCAGCTTACTAGCGGGAGATCACTACGAGCAGTACTTC.

This clone was seen only a few times. The V gene is TRBV7-9, the J gene TRBJ1-1; tentatively, D is TRBD1 (5 bases). The CDR3 loop spans 15 amino acids. CDR1 and CDR2 (germline): SEHNR, FQNEAQ (reference sequence). Deletions cut 7 bases from V and 4 bases from J, with 19 bases between. The CDR3 region has the DNA TGTGCCAGCACCCTAGGCGGGGGTCGGGCCACTGAAGCTTTCTTT. It is translated as CASTLGGGRATEAFF. Supplemented by reference TRBV7-9 and TRBJ1-1, the full variable domain reads DTGVSQNPRHKITKRGQNVTFRCDPISEHNRLYWYRQTLGQGPEFLTYFQNEAQLEKSRLLSDRFSAERPKGSFSTLEIQRTEQGDSAMYLCASTLGGGRATEAFFGQGTRLTVV.

The chain carries TRBV29-1 and TRBJ2-1; D ambiguous. CDR1 SQVTM and CDR2 ANQGSEA come from the germline V gene. This CDR3 comprises 14 residues. Trimming shortened V by 4 bases and J by 1 base, and 11 bases separated the two germline ends. The CDR3 coding sequence is TGCAGCGTTGTAGGTGGGCCTTCCTACAATGAGCAGTTCTTC. It translates to CSVVGGPSYNEQFF.

This clone was detected only a few times. V usage is TRBV6-5 and J usage is TRBJ2-1; 9 bases match TRBD2. There are 14 residues in the CDR3. CDR1 and CDR2 (germline): MNHEY, SVGAGI. Trimming removed 5 bases from V and 6 bases from J; junction bases left unmatched: 5. The CDR3 DNA is TGTGCCAGCAGTCCGGGACTAGCTTTCAATGAGCAGTTCTTC. Translation: CASSPGLAFNEQFF.

J is TRBJ2-1 and V is TRBV7-9, with 9 bases lining up with TRBD2. Trimming cost V 6 bases and J 3 bases; bases outside gene matches: 9. CDR1 SEHNR and CDR2 FQNEAQ come from the germline V gene (reference sequence). This CDR3 spans 16 amino acids. CDR3 loop: CASRQLAGSGYNEQFF. In nucleotides, the CDR3 is TGTGCCAGCAGGCAACTAGCGGGTTCTGGCTACAATGAGCAGTTCTTC.

The chain uses TRBV29-1 and TRBJ1-1; no definite D call. Trimming removed 2 bases at V and 1 base at J, with 8 bases between. The length of the CDR3 is 13 residues. The V gene's germline CDR1 is SQVTM and CDR2 ANQGSEA. CDR3 coding DNA: TGCAGCGTTGAAAAAACACAGAACACTGAAGCTTTCTTT. It specifies CSVEKTQNTEAFF.

The chain uses TRBV5-6 and TRBJ2-6; 8 bases are a match to TRBD1. Germline V CDR1 and CDR2: SGHDT, YYEEEE. The length of the CDR3 is 19 residues. J gave up 0 bases and V 2 bases, and 10 bases lay outside the gene matches. Written as DNA, the CDR3 is TGTGCCAGCAGCTTAGTGAATTCAGGGGGCGCCTCTGGGGCCAACGTCCTGACTTTC. The encoded protein is CASSLVNSGGASGANVLTF.

The V and J genes are TRBV6-5 and TRBJ2-1, with a weak D call TRBD2 (6 bases). This CDR3 is built from 15 residues. Trimming took off 10 bases at V and 9 bases at J, with 25 bases between the two ends. Germline V gives CDR1 MNHEY, CDR2 SVGAGI. CDR3 sequence reads: CAIPTKRAAGGEQFF. The CDR3 DNA follows: TGTGCCATTCCGACTAAGCGGGCCGCCGGCGGTGAGCAGTTCTTC.

The chain uses TRBV5-1 and TRBJ2-3; unclear D gene. Trimming removed 6 bases at V and 0 bases at J, with 11 bases between. The length of the CDR3 is 14 residues. Germline CDR1 is SGHRS and CDR2 is YFSETQ. CDR3 coding DNA: TGCGCCAGCACCCCCGGTTCTAGCACAGATACGCAGTATTTT. It is translated as CASTPGSSTDTQYF.

The CDR3 nucleotides read TGTGCCAGCAGCTTGGACAGGCACTCCTACGAGCAGTACTTC. Its translation is CASSLDRHSYEQYF. The genes are TRBV7-7 and TRBJ2-7, with 7 bases identical to TRBD1. This CDR3 spans 14 amino acids. J gave up 0 bases and V 3 bases, and 2 bases lay outside the gene matches. Germline V CDR1 and CDR2: SSHAT, FNYEAQ (reference sequence).

The sample holds a few counts of this clone. This chain links TRBV7-8 with TRBJ2-5; 12 nucleotides match TRBD2. The J segment lost 0 bases and the V segment lost 7 bases, leaving 3 bases of the junction unmatched. CDR1 SGHVS and CDR2 FQNEAQ come from the germline V gene. This CDR3 spans 15 amino acids. The CDR3, as DNA: TGTGCCAGCACCCTAGCGGGAGGGTACCAAGAGACCCAGTACTTC. Encoded protein: CASTLAGGYQETQYF. The entire variable domain, with the rest obtained from reference TRBV7-8 and TRBJ2-5, is as follows: GAGVSQSPRYKVAKRGQDVALRCDPISGHVSLFWYQQALGQGPEFLTYFQNEAQLDKSGLPSDRFFAERPEGSVSTLKIQRTQQEDSAVYLCASTLAGGYQETQYFGPGTRLLVL.

The chain carries TRBV29-1 and TRBJ2-7; D may be TRBD2 (5 bases). The length of the CDR3 is 12 residues. The germline CDR1 and CDR2 sequences are SQVTM and ANQGSEA. V gave up 7 bases and J gave up 0 bases, with 10 bases separating them. DNA for the CDR3: TGCAGCGCGGGATCCAACTCCTACGAGCAGTACTTC. It specifies CSAGSNSYEQYF.

The chain links TRBV2 to TRBJ2-5; D might be TRBD2 (5 bases). The CDR3 is 12 amino acids. V shed 9 bases and J shed 0 bases, with 8 bases lying between them. Per the germline V gene, CDR1 is SNHLY and CDR2 is FYNNEI. This chain's CDR3 is CASRRDQETQYF. The CDR3 DNA is TGTGCCAGTAGGCGGGACCAAGAGACCCAGTACTTC.

The chain is built from TRBV4-1 and TRBJ2-7, with 10 positions matching TRBD1. Germline CDR1 is MGHRA and CDR2 is YSYEKL. This CDR3 contains 15 residues. V lost 4 bases, J lost 4 bases, and 7 bases stayed unmatched. In DNA form, the CDR3 reads TGCGCCAGCAGCCGACCGGGACAGGGGATTTACGAGCAGTACTTC. This translates into CASSRPGQGIYEQYF.

The J gene is TRBJ2-7, the V gene TRBV7-9; TRBD1 agrees at 10 bases. Germline-derived CDR1 and CDR2 are SEHNR and FQNEAQ (reference sequence). The CDR3 is made up of 14 amino acids. V trimming: 3 bases; J trimming: 5 bases; junction bases outside the gene matches: 4. CDR3 DNA sequence: TGTGCCAGCAGCTTGAGGGGACAGGGGCACGAGCAGTACTTC. Protein sequence: CASSLRGQGHEQYF.

In its sample, this clone was seen a few times. The CDR3 nucleotides read TGTGCCTGGACCCCTGGGGCAGGGGGCACCACGGGTCAGCCCCAGCATTTT. It is translated as CAWTPGAGGTTGQPQHF. V usage is TRBV30 and J usage is TRBJ1-5; TRBD1 agrees at 8 bases. Germline-derived CDR1 and CDR2 are GTSNPN and SVGIG (reference sequence). This CDR3 region has 17 residues. With V trimmed by 4 bases and J by 6 bases, 17 bases remained unmatched.

The chain carries TRBV2 and TRBJ1-5; D possibly corresponds to TRBD1 (5 bases). The CDR3 has 15 residues. The V gene's germline CDR1 is SNHLY and CDR2 FYNNEI. V was clipped by 4 bases and J by 0 bases, with 10 bases between them. The CDR3 nucleotides read TGTGCCAGCAGTGGACAGTTGGATAGCAATCAGCCCCAGCATTTT. It is translated as CASSGQLDSNQPQHF. Complete variable domain (other parts from reference TRBV2 and TRBJ1-5): EPEVTQTPSHQVTQMGQEVILRCVPISNHLYFYWYRQILGQKVEFLVSFYNNEISEKSEIFDDQFSVERPDGSNFTLKIRSTKLEDSAMYFCASSGQLDSNQPQHFGDGTRLSIL.

A few counts support this clone. The rearrangement joins TRBV5-6 to TRBJ2-1; 8 positions match TRBD1. The junction had 11 bases not matched to a gene; V was cut back by 0 bases and J by 9 bases. Germline assignment: CDR1 SGHDT and CDR2 YYEEEE. CDR3 length: 16 residues. CDR3 region: CASSLVGQGSGGEQFF. The CDR3 DNA follows: TGTGCCAGCAGCTTGGTTGGACAGGGTTCTGGTGGTGAGCAGTTCTTC.

The chain joins TRBV28 to TRBJ2-2; the D gene is possibly TRBD1 (5 bases). There are 15 residues in the CDR3. The V gene's germline CDR1 is MDHEN and CDR2 SYDVKM. The V end lost 6 bases, the J end lost 3 bases, and 14 bases lay between the germline ends. CDR3 sequence: CASSRTTGDTGELFF. As DNA, the CDR3 is TGTGCCAGCAGCCGAACTACAGGAGACACCGGGGAGCTGTTTTTT.

This clone showed up just a few times. This rearrangement joins TRBV2 to TRBJ1-5; 7 bases fit TRBD1. The V segment lost 4 bases and the J segment 5 bases; nucleotides outside the gene matches: 11. Germline lookup yields CDR1 SNHLY and CDR2 FYNNEI. The CDR3 covers 16 residues. The CDR3 nucleotides are TGTGCCAGCAGTGTCGTGACAGGGCCCGGGGATCAGCCCCAGCATTTT. This encodes CASSVVTGPGDQPQHF.

A few counts support this clone. This chain uses TRBV19 with TRBJ1-5, with TRBD1 matching 8 bases. Germline V CDR1 and CDR2: LNHDA, SQIVND (reference sequence). The V gene end was trimmed by 5 bases and the J gene end by 6 bases; junction bases not matched to a gene: 3. The CDR3 loop spans 13 amino acids. CDR3 protein: CASSGQGAQPQHF. Here the CDR3 DNA reads TGTGCCAGTAGTGGACAGGGAGCTCAGCCCCAGCATTTT.

The chain joins TRBV5-6 to TRBJ2-7; 13 bases map to TRBD2. Trimming cost V 5 bases and J 6 bases; bases outside gene matches: 5. Germline V gene lookup returns CDR1 SGHDT and CDR2 YYEEEE. This CDR3 comprises 14 residues. The CDR3 is CASRRLAGGIEQYF. CDR3 nucleotides: TGTGCCAGCAGGAGACTAGCGGGAGGTATCGAGCAGTACTTC.

The V and J genes are TRBV27 and TRBJ2-6; D ambiguous. Germline CDR1 and CDR2: MNHEY and SMNVEV (reference sequence). V was shortened by 8 bases and J by 0 bases, with 8 bases between the two germline ends. CDR3 length: 14 residues. The CDR3 region has the DNA TGTGCCAGCGCCTGGAGCTCTGGGGCCAACGTCCTGACTTTC. Translation gives CASAWSSGANVLTF.